This section outlines one T cell receptor beta chain sequence together with its context. Source study methods: Reference gene primer amplification in the assay estimated nucleated cell counts. This table comes from immunoSEQ multiplex PCR, and its TCRdb copy is limited to in-frame clones, with some not included. V, J and clone size are those of that table, while D and trimming were read from the DNA. There are about 41,000 clones in the sample; 70% to 90% occur only once, and approximately 4.3% lies in the top ten. The CDR3 has 16 residues. Germline loops: CDR1 WSHSY, CDR2 SAAADI. Trimming at V came to 4 bases and at J to 3 bases, leaving 8 bases not matched to a gene. These data come from a study of blood T cell repertoires in COVID-19. At the level of the study: Spain, Italy and the United States supplied samples that represented acute and convalescent COVID-19. Nucleic acid was either cDNA or gDNA, and it came from T cells, B-cell-depleted T cells, or PBMCs.

The rearrangement links TRBV10-2 to TRBJ2-1; 8 nucleotides match TRBD2. This TCR came from a man between 60 and 75 years old with acute or convalescent COVID-19. The specimen sequenced was peripheral blood. The CDR3 DNA sequence: TGCGCCAGCAGTGGGGGAGCGGGGGCATACTACAATGAGCAGTTCTTC. Protein product: CASSGGAGAYYNEQFF.